Each of the 7 T cell receptor beta chains below was sequenced from the same sample in a study of blood T cell repertoires in COVID-19. Repertoires were generated with immunoSEQ multiplex PCR, while TCRdb's copy carries only in-frame clones and drops some. The profile covers approximately 270,000 clones, with 80% to 90% appearing a single time and 1.5% to 2% taken by the ten largest. The sequenced material came from PBMCs or T cells enriched from blood (not recorded which). These receptors were collected from a woman aged 50 to 65 who had recovered from COVID-19.

The rearrangement links TRBV5-1 to TRBJ1-1; D is unclear. Germline assignment: CDR1 SGHRS and CDR2 YFSETQ. V was shortened by 0 bases and J by 4 bases, with 7 bases between the two germline ends. CDR3 length: 13 amino acids. CDR3 nucleotides: TGCGCCAGCAGCTTGGATACCGGCACTGAAGCTTTCTTT. This translates into CASSLDTGTEAFF.

CDR3 sequence reads: CASSPGLARNTGELFF. The CDR3 DNA reads TGTGCCAGCAGCCCAGGACTAGCGAGGAACACCGGGGAGCTGTTTTTT. The rearrangement links TRBV7-3 to TRBJ2-2; TRBD2 matches 9 bases. The junction had 5 bases not matched to a gene; V was cut back by 5 bases and J by 1 base. CDR1 is SGHTA, CDR2 FQGTGA, per germline. The CDR3 covers 16 residues.

The rearrangement joins TRBV9 to TRBJ1-2; D is possibly TRBD1 (5 bases). The CDR3 covers 14 residues. Trimming removed 1 base at V and 3 bases at J, with 10 bases between. Per the germline V gene, CDR1 is SGDLS and CDR2 is YYNGEE. CDR3 residues: CASSVQGGDYGYTF. CDR3 in DNA: TGTGCCAGCAGCGTACAGGGAGGGGACTATGGCTACACCTTC.

The gene calls are TRBV5-6 and TRBJ1-1; the D is unclear. Germline V gene lookup returns CDR1 SGHDT and CDR2 YYEEEE. V was cut by 4 bases and J by 1 base, with 14 bases left in between. This CDR3 has 15 amino acids. The CDR3 DNA is TGTGCCAGCAGCATTTTCTGGCAAGAGAACACTGAAGCTTTCTTT. This translates into CASSIFWQENTEAFF.

The V gene is TRBV10-3, the J gene TRBJ2-3; 9 bases are a match to TRBD1. Looked up from germline, CDR1 is ENHRY and CDR2 is SYGVKD. This CDR3 has 14 amino acids. V dropped 6 bases and J dropped 3; count of bases not matched to a gene: 4. CDR3 protein: CAIRGQGGTDTQYF. The CDR3 DNA follows: TGTGCCATCAGGGGACAGGGAGGTACAGATACGCAGTATTTT.

This sequence joins TRBV7-2 and TRBJ2-5, with a weak D call TRBD1 (6 bases). V was cut by 4 bases and J by 1 base, with 10 bases left in between. Per germline, CDR1 SGHTA and CDR2 FQGNSA. The CDR3 length is 14 residues. The DNA for the CDR3 is TGTGCCAGCAGCTACAGGGTATCCCAAGAGACCCAGTACTTC. Translating it yields CASSYRVSQETQYF.

The chain couples TRBV19 to TRBJ1-1, with D unclear. The CDR3 runs to 14 residues. The V gene lost 0 bases and the J gene lost 1 base, with 6 bases spanning the gap. Germline-derived CDR1 and CDR2 are LNHDA and SQIVND (reference sequence). Here the CDR3 DNA reads TGTGCCAGTAGTATAGATATGTGGAACACTGAAGCTTTCTTT. It encodes CASSIDMWNTEAFF.